This section outlines one T cell receptor (beta chain) sequence together with its context. The data were taken from a study of blood T cell repertoires in COVID-19. About the research overall: Samples representing acute and convalescent COVID-19 were sourced from the United States, Italy and Spain.

In the original processing: Nucleated cell number was recorded as an estimate derived from reference gene primer amplification. Sequenced by immunoSEQ multiplex PCR; TCRdb stores in-frame clones only, minus some. V, J and clone size are those of that table, while D and trimming were read from the DNA. The sample yields some 110,000 clones, about 76% seen once. Trimming took off 0 bases at V and 0 bases at J, with 10 bases between the two ends. This CDR3 spans 15 amino acids. Germline CDR1 reads SGHRS; CDR2 reads YFSETQ. This TCR was recovered from a woman between 65 and 79 years old with acute or convalescent COVID-19. The genes are TRBV5-1 and TRBJ2-7, with D perhaps matching TRBD1 (6 bases). The sample consisted of peripheral blood. The DNA of the CDR3 is TGCGCCAGCAGCTTGGTTAGGACAGACTCCTACGAGCAGTACTTC. This sequence encodes CASSLVRTDSYEQYF.